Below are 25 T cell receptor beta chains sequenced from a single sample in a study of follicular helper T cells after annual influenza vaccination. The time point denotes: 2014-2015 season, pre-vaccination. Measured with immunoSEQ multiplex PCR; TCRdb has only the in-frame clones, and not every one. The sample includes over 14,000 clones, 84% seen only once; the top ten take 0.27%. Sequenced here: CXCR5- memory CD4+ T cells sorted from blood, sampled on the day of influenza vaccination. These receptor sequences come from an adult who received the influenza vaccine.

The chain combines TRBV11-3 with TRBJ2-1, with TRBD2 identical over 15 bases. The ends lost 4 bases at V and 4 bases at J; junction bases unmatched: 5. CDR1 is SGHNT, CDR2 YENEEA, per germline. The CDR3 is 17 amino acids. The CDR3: CASSSGTSGGPYNEQFF. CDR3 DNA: TGTGCCAGCAGCTCCGGGACTAGCGGGGGGCCTTACAATGAGCAGTTCTTC.

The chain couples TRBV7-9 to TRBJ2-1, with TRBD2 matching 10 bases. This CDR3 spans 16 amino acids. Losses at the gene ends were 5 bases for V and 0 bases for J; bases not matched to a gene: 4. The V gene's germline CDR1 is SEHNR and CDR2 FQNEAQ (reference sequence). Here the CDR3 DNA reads TGTGCCAGCAGCCAAATAGCGGGGGGCTCCTACAATGAGCAGTTCTTC. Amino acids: CASSQIAGGSYNEQFF.

The CDR3, as DNA: TGTGCCAGCAGTCCGGCTCCCCGCGGGGCCTACAATGAGCAGTTCTTC. Protein product: CASSPAPRGAYNEQFF. The V and J genes are TRBV11-2 and TRBJ2-1, with D perhaps TRBD2 (6 bases). V was cut by 6 bases and J by 2 bases, with 17 bases left in between. CDR1 is SGHAT and CDR2 is FQNNGV in the germline V gene. CDR3 length equals 16 residues.

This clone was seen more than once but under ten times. In nucleotides, the CDR3 is TGTGCCAGTAGTAGCAGGGGGCGCAACTATGGCTACACCTTC. This encodes CASSSRGRNYGYTF. This chain links TRBV19 with TRBJ1-2; 8 bases are shared with TRBD1. V trimming: 4 bases; J trimming: 2 bases; junction bases outside the gene matches: 3. Per the germline V gene, CDR1 is LNHDA and CDR2 is SQIVND (reference sequence). The CDR3 is 14 residues long.

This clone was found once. The CDR3 DNA reads TGCTCCGGACGGAAAGAATACGAGCAGTACTTC. Translation gives CSGRKEYEQYF. V usage is TRBV29-1 and J usage is TRBJ2-7; D unresolved. Germline lookup yields CDR1 SQVTM and CDR2 ANQGSEA. The CDR3 totals 11 residues.

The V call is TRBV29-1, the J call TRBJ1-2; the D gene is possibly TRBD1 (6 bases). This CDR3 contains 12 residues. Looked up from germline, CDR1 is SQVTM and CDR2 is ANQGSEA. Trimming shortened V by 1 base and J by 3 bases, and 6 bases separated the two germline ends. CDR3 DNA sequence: TGCAGCGTTGAAGGGACAGACTATGGCTACACCTTC. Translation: CSVEGTDYGYTF.

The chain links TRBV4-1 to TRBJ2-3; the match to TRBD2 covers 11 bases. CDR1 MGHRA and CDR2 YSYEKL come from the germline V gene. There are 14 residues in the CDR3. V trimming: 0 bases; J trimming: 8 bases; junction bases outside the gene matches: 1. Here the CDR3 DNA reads TGCGCCAGCAGCCAAGAACTAGCGGGGGCTACGCAGTATTTT. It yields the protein CASSQELAGATQYF.

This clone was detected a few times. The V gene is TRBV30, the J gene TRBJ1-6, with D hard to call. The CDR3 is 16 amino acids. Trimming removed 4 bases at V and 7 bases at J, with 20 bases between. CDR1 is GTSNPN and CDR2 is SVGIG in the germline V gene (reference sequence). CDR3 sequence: CAWTKLGFDPNSPLHF. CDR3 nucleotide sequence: TGTGCCTGGACGAAGTTGGGTTTTGATCCGAATTCACCCCTCCACTTT.

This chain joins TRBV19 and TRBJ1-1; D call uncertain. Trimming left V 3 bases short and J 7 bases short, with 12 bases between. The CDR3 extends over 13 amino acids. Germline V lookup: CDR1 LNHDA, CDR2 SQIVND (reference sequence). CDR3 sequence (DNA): TGTGCCAGTAGTATCCAGTCCGCCAGTGAAGCTTTCTTT. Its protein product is CASSIQSASEAFF.

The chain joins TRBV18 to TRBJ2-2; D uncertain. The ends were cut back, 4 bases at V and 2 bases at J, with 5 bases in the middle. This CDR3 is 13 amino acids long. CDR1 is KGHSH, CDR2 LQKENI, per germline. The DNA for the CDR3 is TGTGCCAGCTCACGAGTAAACACCGGGGAGCTGTTTTTT. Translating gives CASSRVNTGELFF.

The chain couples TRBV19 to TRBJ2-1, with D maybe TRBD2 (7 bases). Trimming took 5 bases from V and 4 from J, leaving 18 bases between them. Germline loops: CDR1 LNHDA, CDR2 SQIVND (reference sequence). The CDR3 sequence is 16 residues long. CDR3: CASSWGGAVTYNEQFF. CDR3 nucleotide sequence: TGTGCCAGTAGTTGGGGGGGGGCCGTAACGTACAATGAGCAGTTCTTC.

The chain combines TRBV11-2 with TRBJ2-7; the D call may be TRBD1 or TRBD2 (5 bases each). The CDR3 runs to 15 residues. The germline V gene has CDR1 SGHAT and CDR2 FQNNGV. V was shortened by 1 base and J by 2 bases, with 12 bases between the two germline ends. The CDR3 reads CASSLGGGLAYEQYF. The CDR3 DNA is TGTGCCAGCAGCTTAGGGGGCGGGCTAGCCTACGAGCAGTACTTC. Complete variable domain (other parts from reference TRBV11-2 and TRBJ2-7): EAGVAQSPRYKIIEKRQSVAFWCNPISGHATLYWYQQILGQGPKLLIQFQNNGVVDDSQLPKDRFSAERLKGVDSTLKIQPAKLEDSAVYLCASSLGGGLAYEQYFGPGTRLTVT.

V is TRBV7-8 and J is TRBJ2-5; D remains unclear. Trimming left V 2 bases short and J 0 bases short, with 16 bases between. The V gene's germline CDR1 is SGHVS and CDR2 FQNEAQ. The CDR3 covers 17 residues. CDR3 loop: CASSLKRALLYQETQYF. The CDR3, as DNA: TGTGCCAGCAGCTTAAAACGGGCATTACTGTACCAAGAGACCCAGTACTTC. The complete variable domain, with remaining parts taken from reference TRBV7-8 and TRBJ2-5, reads GAGVSQSPRYKVAKRGQDVALRCDPISGHVSLFWYQQALGQGPEFLTYFQNEAQLDKSGLPSDRFFAERPEGSVSTLKIQRTQQEDSAVYLCASSLKRALLYQETQYFGPGTRLLVL.

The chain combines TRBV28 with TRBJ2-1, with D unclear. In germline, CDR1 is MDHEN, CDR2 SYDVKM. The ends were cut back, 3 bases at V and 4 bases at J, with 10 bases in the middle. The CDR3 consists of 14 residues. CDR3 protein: CASSLRLKYNEQFF. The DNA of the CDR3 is TGTGCCAGCAGTTTGAGACTGAAGTACAATGAGCAGTTCTTC.

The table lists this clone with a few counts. CDR3 nucleotides: TGTGCCAGCAGTCCCCGGACAGGGATTGGCTACACCTTC. Translating it yields CASSPRTGIGYTF. The V gene is TRBV28, the J gene TRBJ1-2; 8 bases align to TRBD1. Germline values: CDR1 MDHEN, CDR2 SYDVKM. The J segment lost 7 bases and the V segment lost 5 bases, leaving 6 bases of the junction unmatched. This CDR3 spans 13 amino acids.

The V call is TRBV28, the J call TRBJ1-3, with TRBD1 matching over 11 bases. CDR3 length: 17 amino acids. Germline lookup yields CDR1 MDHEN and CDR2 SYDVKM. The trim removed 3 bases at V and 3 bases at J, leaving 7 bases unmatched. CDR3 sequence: CASSFGGQGGFGNTIYF. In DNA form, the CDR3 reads TGTGCCAGCAGTTTCGGGGGACAGGGGGGGTTTGGAAACACCATATATTTT.

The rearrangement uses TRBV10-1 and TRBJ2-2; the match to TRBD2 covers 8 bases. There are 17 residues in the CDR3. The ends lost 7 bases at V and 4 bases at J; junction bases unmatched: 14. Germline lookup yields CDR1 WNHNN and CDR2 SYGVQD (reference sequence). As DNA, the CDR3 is TGCGCCAGCACTACCGGGAGGGGTCAAAAAGGCACCGGGGAGCTGTTTTTT. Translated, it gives CASTTGRGQKGTGELFF.

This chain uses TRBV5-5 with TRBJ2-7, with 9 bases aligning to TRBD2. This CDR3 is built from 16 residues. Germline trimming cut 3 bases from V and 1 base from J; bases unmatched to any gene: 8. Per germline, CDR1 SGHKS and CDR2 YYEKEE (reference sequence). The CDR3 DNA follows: TGTGCCAGCAGCTCGGCCTCTAGCGGGGTTTCCTACGAGCAGTACTTC. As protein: CASSSASSGVSYEQYF.

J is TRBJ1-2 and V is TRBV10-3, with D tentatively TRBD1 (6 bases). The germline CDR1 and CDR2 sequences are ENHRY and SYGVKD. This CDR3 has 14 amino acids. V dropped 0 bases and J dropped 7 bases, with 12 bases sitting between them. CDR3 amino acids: CAISESTGSGGYTF. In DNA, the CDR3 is TGTGCCATCAGTGAGTCGACAGGTTCGGGTGGCTACACCTTC.

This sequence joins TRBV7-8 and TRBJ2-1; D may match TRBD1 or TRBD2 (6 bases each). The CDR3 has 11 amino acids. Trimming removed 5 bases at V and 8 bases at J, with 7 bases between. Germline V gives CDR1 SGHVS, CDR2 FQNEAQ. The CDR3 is CASSRGHEQFF. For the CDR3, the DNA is TGTGCCAGCAGCCGGGGGCATGAGCAGTTCTTC.

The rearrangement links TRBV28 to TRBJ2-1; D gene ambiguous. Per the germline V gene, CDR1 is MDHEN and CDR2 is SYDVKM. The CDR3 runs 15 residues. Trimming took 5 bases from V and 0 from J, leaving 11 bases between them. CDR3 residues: CASSERLNSYNEQFF. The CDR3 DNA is TGTGCCAGCAGTGAAAGACTGAACTCCTACAATGAGCAGTTCTTC.

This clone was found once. The CDR3 protein is CASSIVSGSNQPQHF. The CDR3 coding sequence is TGTGCCAGTAGTATAGTTTCTGGGAGTAATCAGCCCCAGCATTTT. V and J are TRBV19 and TRBJ1-5; no definite D call. With 1 base removed from V and 4 bases from J, the gap between germline ends came to 11 bases. The CDR3 sequence is 15 residues long. CDR1 and CDR2 from the germline V gene are LNHDA and SQIVND (reference sequence).

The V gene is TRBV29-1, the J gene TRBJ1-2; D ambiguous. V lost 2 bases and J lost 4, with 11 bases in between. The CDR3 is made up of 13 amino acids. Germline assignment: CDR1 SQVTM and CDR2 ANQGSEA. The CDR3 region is CSVENPTGYGYTF. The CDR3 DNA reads TGCAGCGTTGAAAATCCCACGGGCTATGGCTACACCTTC.

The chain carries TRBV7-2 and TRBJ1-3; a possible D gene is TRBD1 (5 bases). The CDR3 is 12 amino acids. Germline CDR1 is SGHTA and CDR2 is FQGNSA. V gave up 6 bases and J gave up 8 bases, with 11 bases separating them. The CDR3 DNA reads TGTGCCAGCAGAGATGACAGCGACACCATATATTTT. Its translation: CASRDDSDTIYF.

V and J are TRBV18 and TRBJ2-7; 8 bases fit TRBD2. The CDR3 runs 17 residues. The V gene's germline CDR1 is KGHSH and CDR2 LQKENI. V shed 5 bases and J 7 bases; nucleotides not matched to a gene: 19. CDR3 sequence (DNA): TGTGCCAGCTCAAACAATGGAGACGGGGGGGCCTCGGGAGAGCAGTACTTC. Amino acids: CASSNNGDGGASGEQYF.